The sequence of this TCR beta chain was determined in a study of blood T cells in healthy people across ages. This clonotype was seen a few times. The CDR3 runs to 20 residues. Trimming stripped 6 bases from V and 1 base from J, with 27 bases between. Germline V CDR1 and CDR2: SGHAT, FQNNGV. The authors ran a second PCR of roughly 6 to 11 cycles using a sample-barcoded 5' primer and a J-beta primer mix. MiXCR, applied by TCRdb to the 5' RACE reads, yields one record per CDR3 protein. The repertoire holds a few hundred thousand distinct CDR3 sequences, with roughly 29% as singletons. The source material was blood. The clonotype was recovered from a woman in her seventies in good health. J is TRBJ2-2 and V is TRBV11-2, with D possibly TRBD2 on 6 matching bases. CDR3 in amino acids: CASSLKGSGRSILNTGELFF. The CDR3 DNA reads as TGTGCCAGCAGTCTCAAGGGATCAGGGAGGAGTATCCTGAACACCGGGGAGCTGTTTTTT.